The 13 T cell receptor beta chains listed next were all sequenced from one sample in a study of T cells in Graves' hyperthyroidism and ophthalmopathy. Amplification of TCR beta CDR3 regions used RNA as the template. The HTBI primer set served for first-round RT-PCR of the TCR CDR3. TCRdb re-analysed the multiplex PCR reads in MiXCR, keeping a single row per CDR3 protein. The table lists some 300,000 distinct CDR3 sequences, approximately 14% of them singletons. The sample comprised blood. Every receptor here comes from a woman aged 40 to 50 with Graves' hyperthyroidism.

This clonotype has a count of ten or more. The V gene is TRBV2, the J gene TRBJ2-3; 7 bases fit TRBD2. V dropped 3 bases and J dropped 3; count of bases not matched to a gene: 3. Germline CDR1 SNHLY, CDR2 FYNNEI. The CDR3 is made up of 14 amino acids. The CDR3 nucleotides read TGTGCCAGCAGTGAGGGCGGGAGAACAGATACGCAGTATTTT. It codes for CASSEGGRTDTQYF.

The chain recombines TRBV20-1 with TRBJ1-6, with D perhaps matching TRBD1 (6 bases). CDR3 length equals 14 residues. Trimming pared 0 bases from V and 10 bases from J, leaving 13 bases between. CDR1 is DFQATT, CDR2 SNEGSKA, per germline (reference sequence). The CDR3 here is CSAREGGGDSPLHF. The CDR3 bases are TGCAGTGCTAGAGAGGGAGGGGGGGACTCACCCCTCCACTTT.

This clonotype was counted ten times or more. This chain connects TRBV7-2 to TRBJ2-7; D possibly corresponds to TRBD1 (7 bases). V shed 4 bases and J shed 7 bases, with 20 bases lying between them. There are 15 residues in the CDR3. Germline-derived CDR1 and CDR2 are SGHTA and FQGNSA. The CDR3 reads CASSSQGGPLGEQYF. Written as DNA, the CDR3 is TGTGCCAGCAGCTCTCAGGGGGGACCTTTGGGGGAGCAGTACTTC.

This chain uses TRBV7-9 with TRBJ1-4; TRBD1 aligns across 7 bases. Germline V gene lookup returns CDR1 SEHNR and CDR2 FQNEAQ (reference sequence). CDR3 length: 15 amino acids. With V trimmed by 5 bases and J by 3 bases, 6 bases remained unmatched. CDR3 DNA: TGTGCCAGCAGCCGGTGGCAGGGGGCTAATGAAAAACTGTTTTTT. Protein product: CASSRWQGANEKLFF.

This clonotype was counted ten times or more. The V and J genes are TRBV28 and TRBJ2-1; 15 positions agree with TRBD2. The germline V gene has CDR1 MDHEN and CDR2 SYDVKM. Trimming at V came to 10 bases and at J to 5 bases, leaving 12 bases not matched to a gene. The CDR3 extends over 17 amino acids. Here the CDR3 reads CATKGTSGRTYHNEQFF. CDR3 nucleotide sequence: TGTGCCACCAAAGGGACTAGCGGGAGGACATATCACAATGAGCAGTTCTTC.

This clonotype was observed at least ten times. This chain joins TRBV7-9 and TRBJ2-3; D remains unclear. The CDR3 loop spans 13 amino acids. Looked up from germline, CDR1 is SEHNR and CDR2 is FQNEAQ (reference sequence). V was clipped by 4 bases and J by 4 bases, with 9 bases between them. The CDR3 DNA reads as TGTGCCAGCAGCTCCGCCGGCGCAGATACGCAGTATTTT. Its translation: CASSSAGADTQYF.

This clonotype was detected many times. The chain has TRBV29-1 and TRBJ2-5, with TRBD2 identical over 7 bases. The CDR3 is made up of 12 amino acids. Per the germline V gene, CDR1 is SQVTM and CDR2 is ANQGSEA. The junction had 4 bases not matched to a gene; V was cut back by 6 bases and J by 3 bases. The CDR3 coding sequence is TGCAGCGTGTCTAGCGGAGAAGAGACCCAGTACTTC. Translating it yields CSVSSGEETQYF.

This clonotype was found many times. CDR3 nucleotides: TGTGCCAGCAGGAACAGGGGATCTAACTATGGCTACACCTTC. Translating gives CASRNRGSNYGYTF. The gene calls are TRBV6-1 and TRBJ1-2, with 7 bases identical to TRBD1. J lost 0 bases, V lost 6 bases, and 4 bases had no gene match. The CDR3 has 14 residues. Germline lookup yields CDR1 MNHNS and CDR2 SASEGT.

Ten or more counts support this clonotype. J is TRBJ2-3 and V is TRBV6-2 or TRBV6-3; 12 nucleotides agree with TRBD2. Germline V CDR1 and CDR2: MNHEY, SVGEGT. V dropped 5 bases and J dropped 5; count of bases not matched to a gene: 8. This CDR3 comprises 16 residues. The chain's CDR3 is CASSHTLAGGRDTQYF. The CDR3 DNA reads TGTGCCAGCAGTCATACCCTAGCGGGAGGGAGAGATACGCAGTATTTT.

At least ten counts were recorded for this clonotype. The chain couples TRBV6-1 to TRBJ2-2, with TRBD2 matching 12 bases. Germline assignment: CDR1 MNHNS and CDR2 SASEGT. Trimming cost V 2 bases and J 5 bases; bases outside gene matches: 6. The CDR3 is 17 amino acids. The CDR3 coding sequence is TGTGCCAGCAGTGAATCCAGGACTAGCGGGATGACCGGGGAGCTGTTTTTT. This translates into CASSESRTSGMTGELFF.

The sample holds many counts of this clonotype. The gene calls are TRBV11-2 and TRBJ2-5; 8 bases are a match to TRBD2. V lost 5 bases and J lost 5; bases outside the gene matches: 13. Germline V gene data show CDR1 as SGHAT and CDR2 as FQNNGV. This CDR3 is 16 amino acids long. In nucleotides, the CDR3 is TGTGCCAGCAGCCCCAGAGGCAGCGGGAGAAGTGAGACCCAGTACTTC. Its protein is CASSPRGSGRSETQYF.

The chain employs TRBV4-2 and TRBJ1-1; unclear D gene. The germline gives CDR1 LGHNA, CDR2 YNFKEQ. CDR3 length: 18 amino acids. The V end was cut by 0 bases, the J end by 0 bases, with 17 bases between. The CDR3, as DNA: TGTGCCAGCAGCCAAGATCAAAGCGAGCCGGTGATGAACACTGAAGCTTTCTTT. It specifies CASSQDQSEPVMNTEAFF.

The sample holds many counts of this clonotype. V is TRBV27 and J is TRBJ1-2; D perhaps matches TRBD1 (6 bases). The CDR3 has 12 amino acids. Trimming removed 2 bases at V and 7 bases at J, with 8 bases between. The germline V gene encodes CDR1 MNHEY and CDR2 SMNVEV (reference sequence). The CDR3, as DNA: TGTGCCAGCAGTTTAAGGGGGATTGGCTACACCTTC. Amino acids: CASSLRGIGYTF.